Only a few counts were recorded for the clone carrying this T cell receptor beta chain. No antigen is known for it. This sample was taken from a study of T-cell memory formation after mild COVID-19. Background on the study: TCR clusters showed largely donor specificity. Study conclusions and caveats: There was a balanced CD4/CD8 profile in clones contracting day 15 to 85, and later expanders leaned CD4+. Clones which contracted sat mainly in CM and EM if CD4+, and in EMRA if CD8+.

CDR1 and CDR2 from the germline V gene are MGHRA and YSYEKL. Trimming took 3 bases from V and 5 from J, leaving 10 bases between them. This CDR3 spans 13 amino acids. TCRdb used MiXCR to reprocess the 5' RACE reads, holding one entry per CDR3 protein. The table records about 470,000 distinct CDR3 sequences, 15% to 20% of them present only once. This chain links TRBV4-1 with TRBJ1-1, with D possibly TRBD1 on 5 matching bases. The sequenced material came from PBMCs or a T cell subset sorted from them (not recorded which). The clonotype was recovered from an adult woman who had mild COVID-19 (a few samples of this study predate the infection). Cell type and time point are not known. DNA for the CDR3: TGCGCCAGCAGCCACCCGGGGGGGACTGAAGCTTTCTTT. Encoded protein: CASSHPGGTEAFF.